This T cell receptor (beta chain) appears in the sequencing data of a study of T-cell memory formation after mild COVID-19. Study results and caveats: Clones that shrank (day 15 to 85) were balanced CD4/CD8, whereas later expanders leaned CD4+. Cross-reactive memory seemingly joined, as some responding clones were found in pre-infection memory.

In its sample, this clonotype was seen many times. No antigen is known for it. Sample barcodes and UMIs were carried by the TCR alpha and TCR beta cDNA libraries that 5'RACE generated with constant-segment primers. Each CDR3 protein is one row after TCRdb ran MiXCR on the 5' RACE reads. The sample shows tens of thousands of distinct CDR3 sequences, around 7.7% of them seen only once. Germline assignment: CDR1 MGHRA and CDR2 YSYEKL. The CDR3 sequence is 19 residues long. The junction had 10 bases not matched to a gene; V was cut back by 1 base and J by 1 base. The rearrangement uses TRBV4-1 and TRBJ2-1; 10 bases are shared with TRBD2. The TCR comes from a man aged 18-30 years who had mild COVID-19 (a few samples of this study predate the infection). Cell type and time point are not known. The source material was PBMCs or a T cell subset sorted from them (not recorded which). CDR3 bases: TGCGCCAGCAGCCAAGTGGGCCTAGCGGGGGCTTGGTCCTACAATGAGCAGTTCTTC. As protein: CASSQVGLAGAWSYNEQFF.